The 23 T cell receptor beta chains given below trace back to one sample, sequenced in a study of tumor-infiltrating lymphocytes in oesophageal squamous cell carcinoma. TCRdb re-derived calls from the PCR reads in MiXCR, one entry per CDR3 protein. The profile shows about 14,000 distinct CDR3 sequences, 40% to 60% of them singletons. The sequenced sample was blood. The source is a male donor with esophageal squamous cell carcinoma.

The chain combines TRBV2 with TRBJ2-3, with 10 bases lining up with TRBD1. Germline V CDR1 and CDR2: SNHLY, FYNNEI. With V trimmed by 7 bases and J by 3 bases, 7 bases remained unmatched. This CDR3 comprises 15 residues. The CDR3 nucleotides are TGTGCCAGCAACGACCGGGACAGGGGAACAGATACGCAGTATTTT. The encoded protein is CASNDRDRGTDTQYF. Looking up the rest from reference TRBV2 and TRBJ2-3 gives the full variable domain: EPEVTQTPSHQVTQMGQEVILRCVPISNHLYFYWYRQILGQKVEFLVSFYNNEISEKSEIFDDQFSVERPDGSNFTLKIRSTKLEDSAMYFCASNDRDRGTDTQYFGPGTRLTVL.

The chain recombines TRBV7-6 with TRBJ2-1; 7 bases are a match to TRBD1. TRBJ1-2 explains the end of the DNA better; the J call may be wrong. The germline V gene encodes CDR1 SGHVS and CDR2 FNYEAQ. The CDR3 has 12 residues. The CDR3 region is CASGRDSYGYTF. CDR3 DNA: TGTGCCAGCGGGAGGGACAGCTATGGCTACACCTTC.

Concerning this clonotype: This CDR3 fails to terminate in the conserved phenylalanine or tryptophan, so it likely reflects a read error. Because the CDR3's place on the DNA is in doubt, the DNA is left out and the CDR3 is given as listed by TCRdb. The rearrangement uses TRBV28 and TRBJ2-5; the D call of TRBD2 is as the table states it, not checked on the DNA. Per the germline V gene, CDR1 is MDHEN and CDR2 is SYDVKM. The CDR3 numbers 8 amino acids, ends counted. The CDR3 region is CASSTLAG.

In its sample, this clonotype is medium-sized (0.01 to 0.1%). This rearrangement joins TRBV7-2 to TRBJ1-6; D call uncertain. The CDR3 consists of 14 residues. V was clipped by 2 bases and J by 10 bases, with 12 bases between them. CDR1 is SGHTA, CDR2 FQGNSA, per germline. The CDR3 region has the DNA TGTGCCAGCAGCTTAAGCCCAGCAGCCTCACCCCTCCACTTT. As protein: CASSLSPAASPLHF.

This clonotype was recorded at least ten times. The chain has TRBV18 and TRBJ2-1, with TRBD2 identical over 13 bases. J gave up 7 bases and V 3 bases, and 0 bases lay outside the gene matches. Germline CDR1 reads KGHSH; CDR2 reads LQKENI. This CDR3 has 14 amino acids. The CDR3 DNA follows: TGTGCCAGCTCACCGGGACTAGCGGGGAATGAGCAGTTCTTC. Protein product: CASSPGLAGNEQFF.

This clonotype was recorded many times. The V and J genes are TRBV2 and TRBJ2-3; no clear D gene. V was shortened by 4 bases and J by 3 bases, with 5 bases between the two germline ends. Germline-derived CDR1 and CDR2 are SNHLY and FYNNEI. This CDR3 comprises 12 residues. The CDR3 DNA sequence: TGTGCCAGCAGTGCGTCGACAGATACGCAGTATTTT. Protein sequence: CASSASTDTQYF.

By share of the sample, this clonotype is large. The chain couples TRBV7-8 to TRBJ1-1; no clear D. The CDR3 is 14 amino acids. With 4 bases removed from V and 4 bases from J, the gap between germline ends came to 13 bases. Germline V gene data show CDR1 as SGHVS and CDR2 as FQNEAQ. CDR3 DNA sequence: TGTGCCAGCAGCTCCCGGGCGGAGGGCACTGAAGCTTTCTTT. Its protein is CASSSRAEGTEAFF.

This clonotype was detected only once. The CDR3 end shows no conserved phenylalanine or tryptophan, and so a read error is likely. The DNA is left out, because the CDR3 cannot be placed on it with certainty; the CDR3 is given as TCRdb lists it. This chain connects TRBV10-2 to TRBJ1-1. Germline CDR1 reads WSHSY; CDR2 reads SAAADI. The CDR3 spans 20 amino acids, including both terminal residues. The CDR3 spells CASSEFRRGLAVPTSSTSGQ.

The chain is built from TRBV7-6 and TRBJ2-7; D perhaps matches TRBD1 (5 bases). Germline CDR1 and CDR2: SGHVS and FNYEAQ. V was shortened by 3 bases and J by 0 bases, with 6 bases between the two germline ends. The CDR3 consists of 13 residues. The CDR3 here is CASSFQGSYEQYF. The CDR3 bases are TGTGCCAGCAGCTTCCAGGGCTCCTACGAGCAGTACTTC.

By sample fraction, this clonotype is medium-sized. This chain connects TRBV10-3 to TRBJ1-2; weak D call: TRBD1 (5 bases). This CDR3 spans 13 amino acids. V gave up 8 bases and J gave up 0 bases, with 10 bases separating them. Germline V gene sequence: CDR1 ENHRY, CDR2 SYGVKD. Here the CDR3 reads CAIPAGSNYGYTF. The DNA for the CDR3 is TGTGCCATCCCGGCAGGGTCTAACTATGGCTACACCTTC.

The genes are TRBV7-4 and TRBJ2-7; the D is unclear. CDR1 SGHVT and CDR2 SQSDAQ come from the germline V gene. CDR3 length: 12 amino acids. Trimming pared 6 bases from V and 5 bases from J, leaving 11 bases between. The CDR3 DNA is TGTGCCAGCAGTTTACCAGCCCACGAGCAGTACTTC. It is translated as CASSLPAHEQYF.

The V and J genes are TRBV28 and TRBJ2-5, with D possibly TRBD1 on 5 matching bases. The end of the DNA is better explained by TRBJ2-7, so the J call may be wrong. Germline CDR1 and CDR2: MDHEN and SYDVKM. This CDR3 is 15 amino acids long. As DNA, the CDR3 is TGTGCCAGCAGCCGACGAGACAGCCATTCCTACGAGCAGTACTTC. It is translated as CASSRRDSHSYEQYF.

The V gene is TRBV28, the J gene TRBJ2-1; 10 nucleotides align to TRBD2. The DNA matches TRBJ2-7 better at its end, which makes the J call doubtful. The CDR3 contains 15 residues. CDR1 is MDHEN, CDR2 SYDVKM, per germline. The CDR3 nucleotides read TGTGCCAGCAAGGAGACTAGCGGGTTCTCCTACGAGCAGTACTTC. Its translation: CASKETSGFSYEQYF.

The V and J genes are TRBV27 and TRBJ2-7; 10 bases agree with TRBD2. The better agreement between TRBJ2-1 and the DNA end casts doubt on the J call. Germline V gene sequence: CDR1 MNHEY, CDR2 SMNVEV (reference sequence). The CDR3 consists of 17 residues. The CDR3 bases are TGTGCCAGCAGTTCCCTAGCGGGAGTGGTGGGTAGGAATGAGCAGTTCTTC. It is translated as CASSSLAGVVGRNEQFF.

Notes on this clonotype: At one end, the junction sequence differs from germline, possibly due to a read error. The V call is TRBV7-7, the J call TRBJ2-3, with 9 bases identical to TRBD1. The J call may not be correct, given that the DNA end is closer to TRBJ2-5. Looked up from germline, CDR1 is SSHAT and CDR2 is FNYEAQ (reference sequence). This CDR3 has 16 residues. CDR3 protein: CASSLEGRTGVETQYF. CDR3 DNA sequence: TGTGCTAGCAGCTTAGAAGGGCGGACAGGGGTAGAGACCCAGTACTTC.

This sequence joins TRBV28 and TRBJ2-3; D not resolved. Trimming removed 3 bases at V and 5 bases at J, with 6 bases between. CDR3 length equals 12 residues. Germline V CDR1 and CDR2: MDHEN, SYDVKM. Written as DNA, the CDR3 is TGTGCCAGCAGTTTTCCGGGAGATACGCAGTATTTT. As protein: CASSFPGDTQYF. Supplemented by reference TRBV28 and TRBJ2-3, the full variable domain reads DVKVTQSSRYLVKRTGEKVFLECVQDMDHENMFWYRQDPGLGLRLIYFSYDVKMKEKGDIPEGYSVSREKKERFSLILESASTNQTSMYLCASSFPGDTQYFGPGTRLTVL.

J is TRBJ2-5 and V is TRBV11-3; D not resolved. Trimming cost V 3 bases and J 7 bases, with 9 bases left between them. The CDR3 length is 12 residues. Germline CDR1 is SGHNT and CDR2 is YENEEA. CDR3 residues: CASSFDGGTQYF. The CDR3 DNA follows: TGTGCCAGCAGCTTCGACGGCGGGACCCAGTACTTC.

The chain carries TRBV7-9 and TRBJ2-3; maybe TRBD2 (6 bases). CDR1 is SEHNR and CDR2 is FQNEAQ in the germline V gene (reference sequence). V lost 0 bases to trimming and J lost 3 bases, with 10 bases between them. The CDR3 totals 15 residues. The chain's CDR3 is CASSLATGSTDTQYF. CDR3 nucleotide sequence: TGTGCCAGCAGCTTAGCAACCGGGAGTACAGATACGCAGTATTTT.

About this clonotype itself: The conserved final phenylalanine or tryptophan is absent from the CDR3, which likely points to a read error. The DNA is left out, because the CDR3 cannot be placed on it with certainty; the CDR3 is given as TCRdb lists it. V gene TRBV7-2 combines with J gene TRBJ2-3; the table's TRBD1 call for D was not verified on the DNA. Germline V gene data show CDR1 as SGHTA and CDR2 as FQGNSA. The CDR3 length is 20 residues, termini included. CDR3 residues: CASSLVVRQDDGGIRSTSAP.

This clonotype was detected a few times. One end of the junction does not line up with germline, which may come from a read error. The CDR3 sequence: CASSLNRALHF. DNA for the CDR3: TGTGCCAGCAGCTTGAACCGGGCGCTCCACTTC. This chain uses TRBV5-8 with TRBJ2-7; no clear D. The CDR3 spans 11 residues. Germline V lookup: CDR1 SGHTS, CDR2 YDEGEE.

This clonotype was observed many times. Just one base apart from a much larger clone, this may be a read error. Written as DNA, the CDR3 is TGTGCCAGCAGTTATGGCAGGGACTCCTACAATGAGCAGTACTTC. Residues: CASSYGRDSYNEQYF. This chain uses TRBV6-2 or TRBV6-3 with TRBJ2-5; TRBD2 is a possible D gene (6 bases). CDR1 and CDR2 (germline): MNHEY, SVGEGT. V was clipped by 3 bases and J by 11 bases, with 22 bases between them. The CDR3 runs to 15 residues.

This clonotype was seen many times. The rearrangement uses TRBV24-1 and TRBJ1-1; D not resolved. Looked up from germline, CDR1 is KGHDR and CDR2 is SFDVKD. Deletions cut 2 bases from V and 1 base from J, with 7 bases between. The CDR3 covers 14 residues. Here the CDR3 reads CATSDSGPNTEAFF. The CDR3 nucleotides read TGTGCCACCAGTGATTCCGGACCGAACACTGAAGCTTTCTTT.

This clonotype has ten or more counts. The V gene is TRBV9, the J gene TRBJ2-3; D is unclear. V was cut by 0 bases and J by 2 bases, with 4 bases left in between. This CDR3 has 13 residues. In germline, CDR1 is SGDLS, CDR2 YYNGEE. In DNA, the CDR3 is TGTGCCAGCAGCGTAGACAACACAGATACGCAGTATTTT. Its translation is CASSVDNTDTQYF.